This TCR beta chain was observed in a study of blood T cell repertoires in COVID-19. At the level of the study: Researchers got acute and convalescent COVID-19 samples from the United States, Italy and Spain. T cells, B-cell-depleted T cells, or PBMCs provided the cDNA or gDNA that served as material.

This clone was picked up one time. The CDR3 has 14 residues. Germline V gene data show CDR1 as SGHRS and CDR2 as YFSETQ. Trimming removed 3 bases from V and 7 bases from J; junction bases left unmatched: 3. In the original processing: Quantification of nucleated cells was approximated via reference gene primer amplification. The protocol was immunoSEQ multiplex PCR, while the TCRdb copy is restricted to in-frame clones and leaves out a portion. The DNA gave D and trimming, while V, J and clone size come from that table. The sample yields fewer than 90,000 clones, 65% to 85% seen once. During active infection, Seattle patients enrolled and were then monitored through disease.

This clonotype originated in a man in his sixties with COVID-19, enrolled during active disease. Source material: peripheral blood. This sequence joins TRBV5-1 and TRBJ1-6; 8 nucleotides agree with TRBD1. CDR3 in DNA: TGCGCCAGCAGCTCCGGGACAGGCAATTCACCCCTCCACTTT. The encoded protein is CASSSGTGNSPLHF.